This T cell receptor beta chain was recorded in a study of blood T cell repertoires in COVID-19. For the study at large: The study drew acute and convalescent COVID-19 samples from the United States, Italy and Spain.

Seattle patients were enrolled while actively infected and followed longitudinally. V was clipped by 4 bases and J by 6 bases; unmatched bases: 8. Looked up from germline, CDR1 is SGHNT and CDR2 is YYREEE (reference sequence). The CDR3 consists of 15 residues. Original handling: Reference gene primer amplification gave nucleated cell count estimates. The method was immunoSEQ multiplex PCR; TCRdb's version includes in-frame clones alone and lacks a portion of them. The D gene and trimming were derived from the DNA, and the V and J assignments and clone size from that table. Of a few hundred thousand clones listed, about 85% are singletons. This clone was observed once.

Sequenced input: peripheral blood. The receptor comes from a woman of 80 years or more with COVID-19, enrolled during active disease. The rearrangement joins TRBV5-4 to TRBJ2-7; 12 nucleotides agree with TRBD1. CDR3 residues: CASSRAGTGGREQYF. For the CDR3, the DNA is TGTGCCAGCAGCCGGGCCGGGACAGGGGGCCGCGAGCAGTACTTC.